The 16 T cell receptor beta chains in this list originate from one sample, sequenced in a study of CD8+ T cells in alopecia areata. Stated treatment: oral pan-JAK inhibitor, 5-10 mg twice daily. cDNA prepared by RNA extraction and subsequent reverse transcription served as the template for sequencing. The method was immunoSEQ multiplex PCR; TCRdb's version includes in-frame clones alone and lacks a portion of them. The sample lists a few hundred thousand clones; roughly three fifths were seen once. Sequencing was performed on CD4+ T cells sorted from blood, taken between weeks 43 and 45, from a patient treated with tofacitinib. All receptors derive from a human donor with alopecia areata.

The chain employs TRBV29-1 and TRBJ2-3, with D perhaps given as TRBD1 or TRBD2 (5 bases each). V was pared by 6 bases and J by 6 bases, with 16 bases between. CDR1 and CDR2 from the germline V gene are SQVTM and ANQGSEA. The CDR3 sequence is 13 residues long. CDR3 sequence (DNA): TGCAGCGTGACGGGACGGGTGACTGATACGCAGTATTTT. Encoded protein: CSVTGRVTDTQYF.

The rearrangement uses TRBV30 and TRBJ1-2, with 7 bases fitting TRBD1. CDR1 GTSNPN and CDR2 SVGIG come from the germline V gene (reference sequence). V shed 3 bases and J 8 bases; nucleotides not matched to a gene: 9. The CDR3 extends over 13 amino acids. The CDR3 here is CAWRTQGIGGYTF. As DNA, the CDR3 is TGTGCCTGGAGGACACAGGGGATCGGAGGCTACACCTTC.

The chain couples TRBV5-1 to TRBJ1-6; the D gene is possibly TRBD1 (5 bases). Trimming stripped 0 bases from V and 10 bases from J, with 14 bases between. The CDR3 has 15 residues. Germline assignment: CDR1 SGHRS and CDR2 YFSETQ. The CDR3 sequence: CASSLGRGSGSPLHF. For the CDR3, the DNA is TGCGCCAGCAGCTTGGGACGGGGGTCAGGGTCACCCCTCCACTTT.

The chain recombines TRBV19 with TRBJ2-4; tentatively, D is TRBD2 (6 bases). CDR1 and CDR2 from the germline V gene are LNHDA and SQIVND (reference sequence). The CDR3 consists of 16 residues. Trimming left V 5 bases short and J 3 bases short, with 17 bases between. The CDR3 DNA is TGTGCCAGTAGTCCCCTCTGGGCGGGGAGCAAAAACATTCAGTACTTC. The encoded protein is CASSPLWAGSKNIQYF.

The V call is TRBV7-8, the J call TRBJ1-2; 9 bases align to TRBD1. The CDR3 is 13 residues long. V lost 3 bases and J lost 14; bases outside the gene matches: 10. Germline V lookup: CDR1 SGHVS, CDR2 FQNEAQ. CDR3 sequence reads: CASSFRTGEGGTF. CDR3 DNA: TGTGCCAGCAGCTTTCGGACAGGGGAAGGAGGAACCTTC.

The chain links TRBV30 to TRBJ2-7; no reliable D call. The V and J ends lost 0 bases and 9 bases respectively, with 21 bases between them. Germline loops: CDR1 GTSNPN, CDR2 SVGIG (reference sequence). The CDR3 spans 15 residues. As DNA, the CDR3 is TGTGCCTGGAGTGTACTCGGACCGGCAGGCTTTGGGCAGTACTTC. Its protein is CAWSVLGPAGFGQYF.

This clone was seen once. The genes are TRBV7-2 and TRBJ1-1; 9 bases line up with TRBD1. With V trimmed by 2 bases and J by 6 bases, 10 bases remained unmatched. Germline assignment: CDR1 SGHTA and CDR2 FQGNSA. This CDR3 spans 16 amino acids. The CDR3 DNA reads TGTGCCAGCAGCTTAACAGGGGGCCGAGTTGACTCTGAAGCTTTCTTT. Translated: CASSLTGGRVDSEAFF.

The chain employs TRBV4-3 and TRBJ1-1; 7 bases match TRBD1. Germline CDR1 is LGHNA and CDR2 is YSLEER. This CDR3 has 13 amino acids. V shed 3 bases, J shed 11 bases, and the junction held 9 bases outside the gene matches. The CDR3: CASSHDREPRAFF. The DNA of the CDR3 is TGCGCCAGCAGCCATGACAGGGAACCGCGTGCTTTCTTT.

CDR3 in amino acids: CSASRQGNTGELFF. CDR3 sequence (DNA): TGCAGCGCTTCAAGACAGGGGAACACCGGGGAGCTGTTTTTT. The genes are TRBV29-1 and TRBJ2-2, with TRBD1 identical over 7 bases. Germline lookup yields CDR1 SQVTM and CDR2 ANQGSEA. The junction had 6 bases not matched to a gene; V was cut back by 7 bases and J by 1 base. There are 14 residues in the CDR3.

This clone showed up just a few times. The rearrangement joins TRBV7-2 to TRBJ1-4; D possibly corresponds to TRBD1 (6 bases). The germline gives CDR1 SGHTA, CDR2 FQGNSA. This CDR3 is 15 amino acids long. Trimming left V 2 bases short and J 2 bases short, with 9 bases between. This CDR3 is CASSLRGMTNEKLFF. Written as DNA, the CDR3 is TGTGCCAGCAGCTTAAGGGGGATGACTAATGAAAAACTGTTTTTT.

V gene TRBV19 combines with J gene TRBJ1-1; 8 bases are shared with TRBD1. Looked up from germline, CDR1 is LNHDA and CDR2 is SQIVND (reference sequence). Unmatched junction bases numbered 13, after V lost 8 bases and J lost 5 bases. This CDR3 region has 15 residues. As DNA, the CDR3 is TGTGCCAGTCTAAGGACAGGGCCGGTGGGTACTGAAGCTTTCTTT. Amino acid sequence: CASLRTGPVGTEAFF.

The J gene is TRBJ2-3, the V gene TRBV10-3; no definite D call. From germline, CDR1 is ENHRY and CDR2 SYGVKD. V was pared by 8 bases and J by 1 base, with 16 bases between. The CDR3 is made up of 15 amino acids. CDR3 nucleotides: TGTGCCATCGCTCTTTCTTACGGCGGCACAGATACGCAGTATTTT. Translating gives CAIALSYGGTDTQYF.

CDR3 nucleotides: TGTGCCAGCAGCCCCCGGACAGGGGCGGGGGAGCAGTACTTC. This encodes CASSPRTGAGEQYF. The chain joins TRBV7-2 to TRBJ2-7, with 9 bases lining up with TRBD1. This CDR3 spans 14 amino acids. The V and J ends lost 5 bases and 7 bases, in that order; junction bases with no gene match: 9. Germline assignment: CDR1 SGHTA and CDR2 FQGNSA.

This clone was seen only a few times. V and J are TRBV1 and TRBJ2-5. TRBV1 is marked as a pseudogene. This CDR3 has 11 residues. In DNA form, the CDR3 reads TGCACCAGCAGCCAATCCGAGACCCAGTACTTC. It encodes CTSSQSETQYF.

The V and J genes are TRBV29-1 and TRBJ1-6; 8 bases map to TRBD1. The germline V gene encodes CDR1 SQVTM and CDR2 ANQGSEA. Germline trimming cut 3 bases from V and 8 bases from J; bases unmatched to any gene: 18. The CDR3 sequence is 18 residues long. CDR3 region: CSVEVDRAISPPDSPLHF. In nucleotides, the CDR3 is TGCAGCGTTGAGGTGGACAGGGCAATATCCCCTCCGGATTCACCCCTCCACTTT.

This clone was seen a few times. The rearrangement uses TRBV5-1 and TRBJ1-2, with a possible D match to TRBD1 (5 bases). V was pared by 0 bases and J by 4 bases, with 10 bases between. This CDR3 has 14 amino acids. The germline gives CDR1 SGHRS, CDR2 YFSETQ. The DNA of the CDR3 is TGCGCCAGCAGCTTGGGGGACGGCCCCTATGGCTACACCTTC. Translation: CASSLGDGPYGYTF.